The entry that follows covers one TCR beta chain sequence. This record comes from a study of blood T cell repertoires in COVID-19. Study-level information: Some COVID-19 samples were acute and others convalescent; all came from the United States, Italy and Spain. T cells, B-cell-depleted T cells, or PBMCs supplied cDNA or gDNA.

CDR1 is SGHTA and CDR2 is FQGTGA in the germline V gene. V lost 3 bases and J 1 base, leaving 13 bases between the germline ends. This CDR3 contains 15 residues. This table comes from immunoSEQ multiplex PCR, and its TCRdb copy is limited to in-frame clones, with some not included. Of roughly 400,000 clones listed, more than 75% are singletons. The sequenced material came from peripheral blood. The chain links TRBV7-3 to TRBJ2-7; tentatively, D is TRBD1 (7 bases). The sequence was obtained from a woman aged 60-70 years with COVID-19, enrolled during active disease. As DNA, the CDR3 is TGTGCCAGCAGCTTGAAGGCAGGGGGGTCCTACGAGCAGTACTTC. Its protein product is CASSLKAGGSYEQYF.